A selection of T cell receptor beta chains follows, all from one sample in a study of cytomegalovirus exposure and HLA in healthy donors. Only in-frame clones appear in the TCRdb table, and some are missing; sequencing was by immunoSEQ multiplex PCR. The data show approximately 160,000 clones, about 96% seen once. The sample comprised PBMCs. These receptors all stem from a woman aged 18-29 years in good health and CMV-seronegative. The CDR3 runs from the conserved cysteine through the conserved F or W. The D gene is left open where the match is weak. Clone size is not always given. Where it is, it says once, few, many or a class for expanded clones.

cdr3_aa cdr3_nt d_call j_call v_call clone_size
CASSLAGRVDEKLFF TGCGCCAGCAGCTTGGCGGGCAGGGTTGATGAAAAACTGTTTTTT . TRBJ1-4 TRBV5-1 .
CASSLGGQGNEQYF TGTGCCAGCAGTTTGGGGGGACAGGGGAACGAGCAGTACTTC TRBD1 TRBJ2-7 TRBV27 .
CASIVTRGLIYGYTF TGTGCCAGCATTGTGACTAGGGGGCTTATCTATGGCTACACCTTC TRBD1 TRBJ1-2 TRBV5-8 .
CASSLRPMGASKNIQYF TGTGCCAGCAGCTTACGCCCGATGGGCGCATCTAAAAACATTCAGTACTTC . TRBJ2-4 TRBV7-2 .
CASSYSSKGGNEQFF TGTGCCAGCAGTTACTCGTCTAAGGGCGGGAATGAGCAGTTCTTC . TRBJ2-1 TRBV6-6 .
CASSGSGGGVETQYF TGTGCCAGCAGCGGTAGCGGGGGGGGTGTCGAGACCCAGTACTTC TRBD2 TRBJ2-5 TRBV9 .
CASSVGEGDLESYNEQFF TGTGCCAGCAGCGTAGGGGAGGGTGATTTAGAATCCTACAATGAGCAGTTCTTC TRBD2 TRBJ2-1 TRBV13 .
CASSVTGIVDIQYF TGTGCCAGCAGCGTGACAGGGATCGTGGACATTCAGTACTTC TRBD1 TRBJ2-4 TRBV14 once
CASSLEGRGFTDTQYF TGTGCCAGCAGCTTAGAGGGGCGGGGGTTCACAGATACGCAGTATTTT TRBD2 TRBJ2-3 TRBV11-2 .
CASGQGLDEQFF TGTGCTAGTGGTCAGGGTCTGGATGAGCAGTTCTTC . TRBJ2-1 TRBV12-5 .
CASSYRGSGANVLTF TGTGCCAGCAGCTACAGGGGCTCTGGGGCCAACGTCCTGACTTTC TRBD1 TRBJ2-6 TRBV7-2 .
CASSFGGGGAVTGELFF TGTGCCAGCAGCTTTGGAGGGGGGGGCGCGGTAACCGGGGAGCTGTTTTTT . TRBJ2-2 TRBV7-8 .
CASSLLRGLGSTGELFF TGTGCCAGCAGCTTGCTGCGGGGGTTGGGCAGCACCGGGGAGCTGTTTTTT TRBD2 TRBJ2-2 TRBV5-4 .
CASSLGTSGGAYEQYF TGTGCCAGCAGCTTAGGGACTAGCGGGGGGGCCTACGAGCAGTACTTC TRBD2 TRBJ2-7 TRBV7-2 .
CATARRVAGPGTQYF TGTGCCACCGCCCGCCGAGTAGCGGGGCCCGGTACGCAGTATTTT TRBD2 TRBJ2-3 TRBV6-5 .
CASSQGDMNTEAFF TGCGCCAGCAGCCAAGGGGACATGAACACTGAAGCTTTCTTT . TRBJ1-1 TRBV5-1 .
CASSTTETDRLAFF TGTGCCAGTAGTACCACAGAAACCGACAGGCTCGCTTTCTTT . TRBJ1-1 TRBV19 few
CASSAPGQGEWNEQFF TGTGCCAGCAGCGCCCCGGGACAGGGGGAGTGGAATGAGCAGTTCTTC TRBD1 TRBJ2-1 TRBV9 .
CASSPNYEQYF TGTGCCAGCTCACCTAATTACGAGCAGTACTTC . TRBJ2-7 TRBV18 .
CASSSRVTGELFF TGTGCCAGCAGCTCCCGAGTCACCGGGGAGCTGTTTTTT . TRBJ2-2 TRBV7-2 .
CASRISQGTNQPQHF TGTGCCAGCAGGATATCACAGGGTACCAATCAGCCCCAGCATTTT . TRBJ1-5 TRBV6-6 .
CASSRGSGGKYF TGTGCCAGCAGCCGGGGTAGCGGGGGGAAGTACTTC TRBD2 TRBJ2-5 TRBV7-2 few
CASSQDRSYEQYF TGCGCCAGCAGCCAAGATCGGTCCTACGAGCAGTACTTC . TRBJ2-7 TRBV4-3 once
CASSPGITGNTIYF TGTGCCAGCAGTCCAGGGATTACCGGAAACACCATATATTTT . TRBJ1-3 TRBV6-5 .
CAWSAPGGPNEKLFF TGTGCCTGGAGTGCCCCCGGAGGCCCAAATGAAAAACTGTTTTTT . TRBJ1-4 TRBV30 .
CASSLGTGGGGQPQHF TGTGCCAGCAGCCTCGGGACAGGGGGAGGGGGTCAGCCCCAGCATTTT TRBD1 TRBJ1-5 TRBV7-2 .
CASSLLGDSFYGYTF TGTGCCAGCAGTTTATTGGGTGACTCTTTCTATGGCTACACCTTC . TRBJ1-2 TRBV27 once
CASRGGAGVNYEQYF TGTGCCAGCAGGGGGGGAGCGGGGGTTAACTACGAGCAGTACTTC TRBD2 TRBJ2-7 TRBV9 .
CASSYSATGRPDTQYF TGTGCCAGCAGTTACTCGGCGACAGGGAGACCAGATACGCAGTATTTT TRBD1 TRBJ2-3 TRBV6-5 .
CASSPGQGLSTEAFF TGTGCCAGCTCACCGGGACAGGGTTTATCCACTGAAGCTTTCTTT TRBD1 TRBJ1-1 TRBV18 .
CASSQTGGLPQHF TGTGCCAGCAGCCAAACAGGGGGGCTACCCCAGCATTTT TRBD1 TRBJ1-5 TRBV6-6 .